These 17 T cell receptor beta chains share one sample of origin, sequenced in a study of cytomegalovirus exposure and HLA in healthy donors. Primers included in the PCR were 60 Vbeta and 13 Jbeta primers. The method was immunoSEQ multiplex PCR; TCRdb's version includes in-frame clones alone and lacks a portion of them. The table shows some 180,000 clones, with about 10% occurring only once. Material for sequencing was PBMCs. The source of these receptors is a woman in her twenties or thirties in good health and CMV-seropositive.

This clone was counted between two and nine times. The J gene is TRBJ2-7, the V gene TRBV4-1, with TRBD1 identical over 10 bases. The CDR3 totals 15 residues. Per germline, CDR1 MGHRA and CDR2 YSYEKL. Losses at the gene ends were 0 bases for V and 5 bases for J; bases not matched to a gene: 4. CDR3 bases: TGCGCCAGCAGCCAAGATGCCGGGACAGGGGACGAGCAGTACTTC. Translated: CASSQDAGTGDEQYF.

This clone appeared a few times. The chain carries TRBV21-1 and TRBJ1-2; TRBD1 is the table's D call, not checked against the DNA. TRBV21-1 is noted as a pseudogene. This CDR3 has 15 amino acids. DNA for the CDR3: TGTGCCAGCAGCCTCCAGACAGGGACCAACTATGGCTACACCTTC. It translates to CASSLQTGTNYGYTF.

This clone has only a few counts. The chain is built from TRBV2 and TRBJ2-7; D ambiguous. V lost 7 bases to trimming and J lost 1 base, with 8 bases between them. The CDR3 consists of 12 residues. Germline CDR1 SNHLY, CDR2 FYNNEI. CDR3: CASKLESYEQYF. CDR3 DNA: TGTGCCAGCAAACTTGAATCCTACGAGCAGTACTTC.

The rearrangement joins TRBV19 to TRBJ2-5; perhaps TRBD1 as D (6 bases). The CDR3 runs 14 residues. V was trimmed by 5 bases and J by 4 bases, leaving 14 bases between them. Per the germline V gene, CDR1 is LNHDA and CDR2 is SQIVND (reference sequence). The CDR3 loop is CASSPSGDLETQYF. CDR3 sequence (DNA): TGTGCCAGTAGTCCCTCAGGGGATTTAGAGACCCAGTACTTC.

CDR3 loop: CASSLALGQGAETQYF. The CDR3 DNA follows: TGTGCCAGCAGCTTGGCCCTGGGACAGGGGGCTGAGACCCAGTACTTC. The chain is built from TRBV5-8 and TRBJ2-5; 12 positions agree with TRBD1. The germline V gene has CDR1 SGHTS and CDR2 YDEGEE. The CDR3 length is 16 residues. Trimming removed 0 bases from V and 5 bases from J; junction bases left unmatched: 5.

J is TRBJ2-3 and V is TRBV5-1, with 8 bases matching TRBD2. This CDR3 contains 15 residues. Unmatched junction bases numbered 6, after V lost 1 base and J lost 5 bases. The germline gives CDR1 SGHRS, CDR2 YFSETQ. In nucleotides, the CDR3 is TGCGCCAGCAGCTTGTTAGCGGGAAAAATAGATACGCAGTATTTT. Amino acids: CASSLLAGKIDTQYF.

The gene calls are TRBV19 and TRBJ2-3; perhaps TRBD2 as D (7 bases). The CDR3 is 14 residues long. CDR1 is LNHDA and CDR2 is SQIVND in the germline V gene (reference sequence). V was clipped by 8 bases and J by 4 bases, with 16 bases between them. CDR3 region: CASGRGGGPDTQYF. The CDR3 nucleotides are TGTGCCAGTGGTCGAGGGGGGGGCCCAGATACGCAGTATTTT.

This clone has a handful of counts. The CDR3 here is CASSSGGGGNTGELFF. The CDR3 region has the DNA TGTGCCAGCAGCTCCGGGGGGGGTGGGAACACCGGGGAGCTGTTTTTT. The genes are TRBV11-3 and TRBJ2-2; the match to TRBD2 covers 8 bases. Losses at the gene ends were 4 bases for V and 1 base for J; bases not matched to a gene: 5. Germline V gene lookup returns CDR1 SGHNT and CDR2 YENEEA. The CDR3 extends over 16 amino acids.

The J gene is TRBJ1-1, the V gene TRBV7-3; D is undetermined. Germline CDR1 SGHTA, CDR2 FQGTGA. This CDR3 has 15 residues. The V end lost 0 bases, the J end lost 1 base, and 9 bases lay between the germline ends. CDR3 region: CASSLTASENTEAFF. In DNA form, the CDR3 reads TGTGCCAGCAGCTTAACGGCCTCTGAGAACACTGAAGCTTTCTTT.

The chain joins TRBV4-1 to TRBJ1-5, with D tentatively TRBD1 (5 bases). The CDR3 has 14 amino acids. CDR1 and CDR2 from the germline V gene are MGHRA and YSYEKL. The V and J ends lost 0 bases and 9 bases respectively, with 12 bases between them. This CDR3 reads CASSQDHRRGPQHF. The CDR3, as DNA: TGCGCCAGCAGCCAAGACCACAGAAGGGGGCCCCAGCATTTT.

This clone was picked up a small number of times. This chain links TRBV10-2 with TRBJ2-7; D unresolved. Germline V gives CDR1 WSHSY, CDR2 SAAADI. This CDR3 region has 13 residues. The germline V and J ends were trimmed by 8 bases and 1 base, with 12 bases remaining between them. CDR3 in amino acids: CASEPRPSYEQYF. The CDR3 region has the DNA TGCGCCAGCGAACCCAGGCCTTCCTACGAGCAGTACTTC.

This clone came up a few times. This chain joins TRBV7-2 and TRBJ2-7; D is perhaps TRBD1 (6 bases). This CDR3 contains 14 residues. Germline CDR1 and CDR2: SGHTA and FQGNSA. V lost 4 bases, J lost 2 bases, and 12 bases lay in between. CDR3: CASSSTTGTYEQYF. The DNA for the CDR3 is TGTGCCAGCAGCTCCACTACAGGGACCTACGAGCAGTACTTC.

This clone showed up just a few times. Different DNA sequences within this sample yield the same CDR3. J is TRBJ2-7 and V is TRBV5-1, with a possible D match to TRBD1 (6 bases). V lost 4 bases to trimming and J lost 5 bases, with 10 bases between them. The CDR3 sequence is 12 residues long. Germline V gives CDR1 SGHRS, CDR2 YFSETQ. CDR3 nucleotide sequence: TGCGCCAGCAGCCTACAGGGCCACGAGCAGTACTTC. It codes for CASSLQGHEQYF. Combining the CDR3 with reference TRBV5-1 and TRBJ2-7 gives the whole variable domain KAGVTQTPRYLIKTRGQQVTLSCSPISGHRSVSWYQQTPGQGLQFLFEYFSETQRNKGNFPGRFSGRQFSNSRSEMNVSTLELGDSALYLCASSLQGHEQYFGPGTRLTVT.

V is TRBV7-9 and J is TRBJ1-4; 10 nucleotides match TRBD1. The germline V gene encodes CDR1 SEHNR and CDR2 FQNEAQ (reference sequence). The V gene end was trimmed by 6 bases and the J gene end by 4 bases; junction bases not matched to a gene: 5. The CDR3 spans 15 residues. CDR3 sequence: CASRAGTGDNEKLFF. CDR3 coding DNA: TGTGCCAGCAGGGCCGGGACAGGGGATAATGAAAAACTGTTTTTT. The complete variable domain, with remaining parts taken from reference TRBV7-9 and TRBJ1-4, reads DTGVSQNPRHKITKRGQNVTFRCDPISEHNRLYWYRQTLGQGPEFLTYFQNEAQLEKSRLLSDRFSAERPKGSFSTLEIQRTEQGDSAMYLCASRAGTGDNEKLFFGSGTQLSVL.

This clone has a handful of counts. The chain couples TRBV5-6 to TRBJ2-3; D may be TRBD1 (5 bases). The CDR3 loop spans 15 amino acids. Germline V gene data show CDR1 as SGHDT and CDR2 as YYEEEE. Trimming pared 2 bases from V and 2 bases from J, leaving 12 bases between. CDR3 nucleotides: TGTGCCAGCAGCTTAAAGAGACAGTACACAGATACGCAGTATTTT. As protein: CASSLKRQYTDTQYF. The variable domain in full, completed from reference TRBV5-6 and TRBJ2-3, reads DAGVTQSPTHLIKTRGQQVTLRCSPKSGHDTVSWYQQALGQGPQFIFQYYEEEERQRGNFPDRFSGHQFPNYSSELNVNALLLGDSALYLCASSLKRQYTDTQYFGPGTRLTVL.

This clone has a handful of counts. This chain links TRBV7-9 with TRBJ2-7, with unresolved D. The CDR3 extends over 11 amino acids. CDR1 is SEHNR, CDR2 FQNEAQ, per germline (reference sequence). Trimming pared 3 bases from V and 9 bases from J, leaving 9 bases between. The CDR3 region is CASSFYTVQYF. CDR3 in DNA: TGTGCCAGCAGCTTCTATACGGTGCAGTACTTC.

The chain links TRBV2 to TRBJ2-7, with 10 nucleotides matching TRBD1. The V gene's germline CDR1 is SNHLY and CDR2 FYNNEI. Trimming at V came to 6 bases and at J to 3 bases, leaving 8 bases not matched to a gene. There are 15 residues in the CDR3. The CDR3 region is CASRRRTGGFYEQYF. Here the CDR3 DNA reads TGTGCCAGCAGACGGAGGACAGGGGGGTTCTACGAGCAGTACTTC.